Reported below is one T cell receptor beta chain. As yet, its antigen is unknown. The germline V gene has CDR1 SQVTM and CDR2 ANQGSEA. The CDR3 runs 12 residues. The germline V and J ends were trimmed by 4 bases and 2 bases, with 7 bases remaining between them. This entry comes from a study of T cells after yellow fever vaccination. Template switching with 5'RACE generated the TCR cDNA and added a universal primer site and UMIs. TCRdb re-derived calls from the 5' RACE reads in MiXCR, one entry per CDR3 protein. Of 620,000 or so distinct CDR3 sequences listed, over 9% are singletons. Study-level points and caveats: The appearance of a small share of clonotypes in both CD4 and CD8 compartments was observed.

The chain joins TRBV29-1 to TRBJ2-3; D call uncertain. The sequence derives from a man aged 30 to 45 who received the YFV17D yellow fever vaccine. Here the sequenced sample was PBMCs, taken on the day of the yellow fever booster vaccination. The CDR3 region has the DNA TGCAGCGTTGTGCGGTCCACAGATACGCAGTATTTT. Its protein product is CSVVRSTDTQYF.